A single sample gave rise to the 14 T cell receptor beta chains below, sequenced in a study of blood T cell repertoires in COVID-19. Generated by immunoSEQ multiplex PCR, the TCRdb table keeps only in-frame clones and is missing some. The data contain 250,000 or so clones, 86% of them singletons. The sequencing sample was made of peripheral blood. The receptors were sampled from a woman in her thirties with active or convalescent COVID-19.

This clone came up once. The J gene is TRBJ1-2, the V gene TRBV7-9; TRBD1 might be the D (6 bases). V lost 10 bases to trimming and J lost 3 bases, with 15 bases between them. Germline CDR1 reads SEHNR; CDR2 reads FQNEAQ (reference sequence). The CDR3 loop spans 13 amino acids. As DNA, the CDR3 is TGTGCCATCAGTCCAGGGGTCGACTATGGCTACACCTTC. This codes for CAISPGVDYGYTF.

This clone was seen once. This chain joins TRBV6-2 or TRBV6-3 and TRBJ2-7; D is possibly TRBD1 (6 bases). The length of the CDR3 is 16 residues. V was shortened by 4 bases and J by 1 base, with 17 bases between the two germline ends. The V gene's germline CDR1 is MNHEY and CDR2 SVGEGT. CDR3 nucleotide sequence: TGTGCCAGCAGTTCTCACCGGGACAACCCATCCTACGAGCAGTACTTC. This translates into CASSSHRDNPSYEQYF.

J is TRBJ2-2 and V is TRBV7-6, with TRBD1 as a possible D gene (5 bases). Deletions cut 4 bases from V and 7 bases from J, with 13 bases between. CDR3 size: 14 residues. Germline CDR1 SGHVS, CDR2 FNYEAQ. The CDR3 spells CASSSTDSHGELFF. CDR3 nucleotide sequence: TGTGCCAGCAGCTCGACAGATTCTCACGGGGAGCTGTTTTTT.

This chain joins TRBV30 and TRBJ2-3; D gene unclear. The CDR3 has 13 amino acids. Germline V lookup: CDR1 GTSNPN, CDR2 SVGIG (reference sequence). V was shortened by 4 bases and J by 1 base, with 9 bases between the two germline ends. CDR3 region: CAWTGSGTDTQYF. CDR3 sequence (DNA): TGTGCCTGGACCGGAAGCGGCACAGATACGCAGTATTTT.

The rearrangement uses TRBV7-2 and TRBJ1-1; TRBD1 aligns across 7 bases. CDR3 length equals 13 residues. The V gene's germline CDR1 is SGHTA and CDR2 FQGNSA. Trimming took 3 bases from V and 4 from J; bases not matched to a gene: 2. The CDR3 region has the DNA TGTGCCAGCAGCTTCACAGGGGTCACTGAAGCTTTCTTT. It yields the protein CASSFTGVTEAFF.

The chain carries TRBV7-8 and TRBJ2-3; TRBD1 agrees at 7 bases. The CDR3 length is 16 residues. The J segment lost 1 base and the V segment lost 6 bases, leaving 10 bases of the junction unmatched. Germline V gene data show CDR1 as SGHVS and CDR2 as FQNEAQ. The CDR3 here is CASSFHRDRGTDTQYF. The CDR3 coding sequence is TGTGCCAGCAGTTTCCACCGGGACAGAGGCACAGATACGCAGTATTTT.

The chain uses TRBV5-6 and TRBJ2-7; D possibly corresponds to TRBD1 (6 bases). V lost 7 bases and J 2 bases, leaving 16 bases between the germline ends. The V gene's germline CDR1 is SGHDT and CDR2 YYEEEE. The CDR3 is 14 amino acids. The CDR3 here is CASCPRTATYEQYF. Here the CDR3 DNA reads TGTGCCAGCTGCCCTAGGACAGCTACCTACGAGCAGTACTTC. Full variable domain (missing parts from reference TRBV5-6 and TRBJ2-7): DAGVTQSPTHLIKTRGQQVTLRCSPKSGHDTVSWYQQALGQGPQFIFQYYEEEERQRGNFPDRFSGHQFPNYSSELNVNALLLGDSALYLCASCPRTATYEQYFGPGTRLTVT.

The rearrangement joins TRBV5-1 to TRBJ1-3; D not certain. Germline assignment: CDR1 SGHRS and CDR2 YFSETQ. The CDR3 extends over 14 amino acids. The germline V and J ends were trimmed by 3 bases and 2 bases, with 9 bases remaining between them. The CDR3 DNA is TGCGCCAGCAGCTCGACTGAAACTGGAAACACCATATATTTT. The encoded protein is CASSSTETGNTIYF.

The chain joins TRBV2 to TRBJ1-2; no reliable D call. CDR1 is SNHLY, CDR2 FYNNEI, per germline. V lost 7 bases to trimming and J lost 4 bases, with 13 bases between them. The CDR3 extends over 13 amino acids. For the CDR3, the DNA is TGTGCCAGCACACCGGAGATAGGCTATGGCTACACCTTC. Encoded protein: CASTPEIGYGYTF.

J is TRBJ1-1 and V is TRBV5-6; D is unclear. Germline values: CDR1 SGHDT, CDR2 YYEEEE. The CDR3 has 13 residues. V shed 1 base and J shed 1 base, with 5 bases lying between them. CDR3: CASSLTGNTEAFF. The CDR3 nucleotides read TGTGCCAGCAGCTTGACGGGGAACACTGAAGCTTTCTTT.

The V and J genes are TRBV27 and TRBJ1-2, with 8 bases that match TRBD1. The trim removed 2 bases at V and 2 bases at J, leaving 1 base unmatched. The CDR3 loop spans 14 amino acids. Germline V gene lookup returns CDR1 MNHEY and CDR2 SMNVEV (reference sequence). CDR3 in amino acids: CASSLRQGNYGYTF. In DNA form, the CDR3 reads TGTGCCAGCAGTTTAAGACAGGGGAACTATGGCTACACCTTC.

The chain employs TRBV28 and TRBJ1-2; 8 bases are a match to TRBD1. Germline V CDR1 and CDR2: MDHEN, SYDVKM. This CDR3 has 15 residues. The V and J ends lost 6 bases and 6 bases, in that order; junction bases with no gene match: 12. The CDR3 region is CASRQSGGAVHGYTF. In DNA form, the CDR3 reads TGTGCCAGCAGACAATCAGGGGGCGCGGTACATGGCTACACCTTC.

The chain couples TRBV6-5 to TRBJ1-2; TRBD1 is a possible D gene (6 bases). This CDR3 spans 14 amino acids. CDR1 and CDR2 (germline): MNHEY, SVGAGI. Trimming left V 6 bases short and J 3 bases short, with 14 bases between. The CDR3 loop is CASSGGDTDYGYTF. For the CDR3, the DNA is TGTGCCAGCAGCGGGGGGGACACAGACTATGGCTACACCTTC.

The chain uses TRBV23-1 and TRBJ1-2, with unresolved D. TRBV23-1 is an open reading frame, and its role is uncertain. The V gene lost 6 bases and the J gene lost 4 bases, with 21 bases spanning the gap. This CDR3 has 16 amino acids. The CDR3 bases are TGCGCCAGCAGCCGGCGGGCCTCAAACTTCCTCTATGGCTACACCTTC. Protein product: CASSRRASNFLYGYTF.